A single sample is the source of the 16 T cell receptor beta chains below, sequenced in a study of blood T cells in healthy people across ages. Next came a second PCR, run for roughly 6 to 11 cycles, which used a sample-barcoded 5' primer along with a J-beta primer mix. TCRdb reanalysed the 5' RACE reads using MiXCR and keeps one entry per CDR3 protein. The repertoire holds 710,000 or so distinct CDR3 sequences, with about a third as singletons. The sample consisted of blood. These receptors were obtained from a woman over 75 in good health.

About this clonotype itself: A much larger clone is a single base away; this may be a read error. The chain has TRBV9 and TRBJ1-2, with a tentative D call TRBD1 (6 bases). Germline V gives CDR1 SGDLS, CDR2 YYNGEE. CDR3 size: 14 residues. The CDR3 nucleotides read TGTGCCAGCAGCAAGGGGGACGAAGACTATGGCTGCACCTTC. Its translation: CASSKGDEDYGCTF.

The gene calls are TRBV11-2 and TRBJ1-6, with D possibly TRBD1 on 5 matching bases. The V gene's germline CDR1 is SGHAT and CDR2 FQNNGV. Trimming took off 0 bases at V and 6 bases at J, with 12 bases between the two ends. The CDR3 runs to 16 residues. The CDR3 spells CASSLDRTGLNSPLHF. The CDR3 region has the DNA TGTGCCAGCAGCTTAGATCGAACAGGCCTTAATTCACCCCTCCACTTT.

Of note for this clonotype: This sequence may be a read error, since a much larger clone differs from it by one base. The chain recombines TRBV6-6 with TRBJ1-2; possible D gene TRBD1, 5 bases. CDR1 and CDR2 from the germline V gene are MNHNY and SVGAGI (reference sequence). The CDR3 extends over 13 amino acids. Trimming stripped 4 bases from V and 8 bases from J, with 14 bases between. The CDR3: CASSSLLEGGYTF. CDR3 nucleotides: TGTGCCAGCAGTTCACTACTGGAGGGGGGCTACACCTTC.

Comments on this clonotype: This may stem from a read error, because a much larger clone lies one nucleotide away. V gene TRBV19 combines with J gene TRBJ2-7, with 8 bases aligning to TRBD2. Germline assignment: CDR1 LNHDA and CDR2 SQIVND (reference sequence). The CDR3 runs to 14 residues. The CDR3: CATKSQRGTYVQYF. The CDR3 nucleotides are TGTGCCACTAAGTCCCAGCGGGGGACCTACGTGCAGTACTTC.

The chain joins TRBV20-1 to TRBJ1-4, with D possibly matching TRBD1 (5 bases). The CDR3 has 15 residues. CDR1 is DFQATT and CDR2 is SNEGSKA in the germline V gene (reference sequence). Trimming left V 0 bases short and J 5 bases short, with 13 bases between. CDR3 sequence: CSARDFYRMNEKLFF. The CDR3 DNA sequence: TGCAGTGCTAGAGATTTTTACAGGATGAATGAAAAACTGTTTTTT.

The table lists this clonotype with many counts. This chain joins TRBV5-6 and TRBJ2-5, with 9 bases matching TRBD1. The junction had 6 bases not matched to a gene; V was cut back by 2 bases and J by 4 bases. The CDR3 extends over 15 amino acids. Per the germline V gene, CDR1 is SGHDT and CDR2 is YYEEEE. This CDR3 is CASSLEGQGTETQYF. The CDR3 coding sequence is TGTGCCAGCAGCTTAGAGGGACAGGGCACAGAGACCCAGTACTTC.

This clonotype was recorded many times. The CDR3 region is CASNTGGRETQYF. The DNA of the CDR3 is TGTGCCAGTAACACAGGGGGACGAGAGACCCAGTACTTC. The gene calls are TRBV3-1 and TRBJ2-5; 8 positions match TRBD1. The CDR3 sequence is 13 residues long. CDR1 is LGHDT and CDR2 is YNNKEL in the germline V gene (reference sequence). Germline trimming cut 9 bases from V and 4 bases from J; bases unmatched to any gene: 7.

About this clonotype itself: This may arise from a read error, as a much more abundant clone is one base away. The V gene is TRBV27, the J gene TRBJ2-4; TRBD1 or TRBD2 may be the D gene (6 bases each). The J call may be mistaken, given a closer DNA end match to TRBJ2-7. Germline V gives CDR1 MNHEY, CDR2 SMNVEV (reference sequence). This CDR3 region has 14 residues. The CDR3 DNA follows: TGTGCCACACAGGGTGGAAGGGGGGTAGGCGAGCAGTACTTC. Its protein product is CATQGGRGVGEQYF.

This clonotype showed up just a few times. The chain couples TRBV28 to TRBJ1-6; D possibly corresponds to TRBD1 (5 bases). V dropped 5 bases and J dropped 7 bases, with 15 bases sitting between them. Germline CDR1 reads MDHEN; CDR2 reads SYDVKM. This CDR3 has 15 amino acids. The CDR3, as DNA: TGTGCCAGCAGTACACCCCAGGGATTCAATTCACCCCTCCACTTT. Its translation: CASSTPQGFNSPLHF.

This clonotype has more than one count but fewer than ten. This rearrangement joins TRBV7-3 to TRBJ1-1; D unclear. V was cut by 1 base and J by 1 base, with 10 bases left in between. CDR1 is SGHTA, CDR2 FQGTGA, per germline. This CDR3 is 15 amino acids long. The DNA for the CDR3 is TGTGCCAGCAGCTTAAATAGGTTGCCGAACACTGAAGCTTTCTTT. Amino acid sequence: CASSLNRLPNTEAFF.

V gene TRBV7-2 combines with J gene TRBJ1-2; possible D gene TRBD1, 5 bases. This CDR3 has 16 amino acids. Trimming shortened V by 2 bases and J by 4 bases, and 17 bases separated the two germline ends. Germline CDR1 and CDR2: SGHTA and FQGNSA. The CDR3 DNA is TGTGCCAGCAGCTTACTTCCGGGCAAGGGGCCCTATGGCTACACCTTC. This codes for CASSLLPGKGPYGYTF.

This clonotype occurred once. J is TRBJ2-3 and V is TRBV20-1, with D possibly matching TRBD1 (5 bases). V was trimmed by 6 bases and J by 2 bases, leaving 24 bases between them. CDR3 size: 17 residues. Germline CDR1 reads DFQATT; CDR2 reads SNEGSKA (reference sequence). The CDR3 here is CSAPSQGHRRATDTQYF. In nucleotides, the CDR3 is TGCAGTGCACCGAGTCAGGGTCACCGACGTGCCACAGATACGCAGTATTTT.

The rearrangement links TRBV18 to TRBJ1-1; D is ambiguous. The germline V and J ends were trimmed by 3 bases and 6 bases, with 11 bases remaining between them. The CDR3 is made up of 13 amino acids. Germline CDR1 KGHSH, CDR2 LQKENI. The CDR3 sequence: CASSPTAQAEAFF. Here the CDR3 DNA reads TGTGCCAGCTCACCTACCGCCCAAGCTGAAGCTTTCTTT.

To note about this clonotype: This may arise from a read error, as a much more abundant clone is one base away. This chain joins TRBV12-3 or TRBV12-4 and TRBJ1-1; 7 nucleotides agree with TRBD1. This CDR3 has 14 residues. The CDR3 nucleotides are TGTGCCAGCAGTACAGGGGCTTCGAACACTAAAGCTTTCTTT. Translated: CASSTGASNTKAFF.

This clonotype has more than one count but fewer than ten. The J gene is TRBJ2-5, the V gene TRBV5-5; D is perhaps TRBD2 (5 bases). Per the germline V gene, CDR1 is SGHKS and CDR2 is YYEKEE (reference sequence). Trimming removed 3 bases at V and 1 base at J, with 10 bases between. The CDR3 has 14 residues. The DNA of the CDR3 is TGTGCCAGCAGCTGGCAGGACTTCCAAGAGACCCAGTACTTC. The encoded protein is CASSWQDFQETQYF.

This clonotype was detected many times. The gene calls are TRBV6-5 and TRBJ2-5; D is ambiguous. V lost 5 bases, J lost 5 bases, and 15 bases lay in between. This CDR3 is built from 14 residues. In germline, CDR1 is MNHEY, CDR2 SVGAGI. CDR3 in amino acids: CASSRGFFGETQYF. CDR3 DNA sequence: TGTGCCAGCAGTCGCGGCTTCTTCGGGGAGACCCAGTACTTC.